This entry lists 26 T cell receptor beta chains sequenced from one sample in a study of control samples from healthy donors and cancer patients. Sequencing used immunoSEQ multiplex PCR; TCRdb keeps in-frame clones, though not all of them. The table lists some 150,000 clones, just under 95% of them singletons. The sequenced sample was PBMCs. These receptors were obtained from a man aged 60-69 years with colorectal cancer.

V is TRBV5-6 and J is TRBJ2-1, with 10 bases identical to TRBD1. The CDR3 has 15 amino acids. Per germline, CDR1 SGHDT and CDR2 YYEEEE. With V trimmed by 4 bases and J by 6 bases, 7 bases remained unmatched. The CDR3 DNA follows: TGTGCCAGCAGCCGCGGGCGGACAGGGGGCAATGAGCAGTTCTTC. This sequence encodes CASSRGRTGGNEQFF.

V is TRBV2 and J is TRBJ2-1, with D tentatively TRBD1 (6 bases). The germline V gene encodes CDR1 SNHLY and CDR2 FYNNEI. Trimming stripped 2 bases from V and 8 bases from J, with 19 bases between. The CDR3 extends over 16 amino acids. In DNA, the CDR3 is TGTGCCAGCAGTGAAAGAGGGGGATCCTTTAGCCATGAGCAGTTCTTC. Its protein is CASSERGGSFSHEQFF.

In the case of this clone: One end of the junction varies from germline; a read error may be responsible. The CDR3 DNA sequence: TGTGTCAGCAGTCCTGCCCCAGGGAAGGCCTACGAGCAGTACTTC. This encodes CVSSPAPGKAYEQYF. This chain uses TRBV6-5 with TRBJ2-7; tentatively, D is TRBD1 (5 bases). The CDR3 covers 15 residues. Looked up from germline, CDR1 is MNHEY and CDR2 is SVGAGI.

The chain combines TRBV29-1 with TRBJ2-5, with 10 bases aligning to TRBD1. CDR3 size: 12 residues. V gave up 7 bases and J gave up 5 bases; unmatched junction bases: 4. Germline V CDR1 and CDR2: SQVTM, ANQGSEA. CDR3 bases: TGCAGCGGACGGACAGGGGGGGAGACCCAGTACTTC. Translated: CSGRTGGETQYF.

This chain uses TRBV7-2 with TRBJ2-7; 11 positions match TRBD2. CDR1 is SGHTA, CDR2 FQGNSA, per germline. This CDR3 spans 18 amino acids. Trimming took 1 base from V and 3 from J; bases not matched to a gene: 11. The CDR3: CASSLEGTSGVKNYEQYF. As DNA, the CDR3 is TGTGCCAGCAGCTTAGAAGGGACTAGCGGCGTCAAAAACTACGAGCAGTACTTC.

The chain joins TRBV11-2 to TRBJ1-1, with TRBD1 matching 8 bases. CDR1 and CDR2 from the germline V gene are SGHAT and FQNNGV. The CDR3 has 14 amino acids. Trimming at V came to 4 bases and at J to 0 bases, leaving 1 base not matched to a gene. Written as DNA, the CDR3 is TGTGCCAGCAGCTCGACAGGGGTGAACACTGAAGCTTTCTTT. It translates to CASSSTGVNTEAFF. The whole variable domain, remainder taken from reference TRBV11-2 and TRBJ1-1, is EAGVAQSPRYKIIEKRQSVAFWCNPISGHATLYWYQQILGQGPKLLIQFQNNGVVDDSQLPKDRFSAERLKGVDSTLKIQPAKLEDSAVYLCASSSTGVNTEAFFGQGTRLTVV.

The genes are TRBV9 and TRBJ2-3; 11 bases are shared with TRBD2. V trimming: 2 bases; J trimming: 8 bases; junction bases outside the gene matches: 7. Germline assignment: CDR1 SGDLS and CDR2 YYNGEE. There are 15 residues in the CDR3. CDR3 loop: CASSVLAGGSVTQYF. CDR3 nucleotides: TGTGCCAGCAGCGTCCTAGCGGGGGGCTCGGTTACGCAGTATTTT.

The rearrangement joins TRBV11-2 to TRBJ2-3, with a weak D call TRBD1 (6 bases). Germline CDR1 reads SGHAT; CDR2 reads FQNNGV. Trimming stripped 3 bases from V and 4 bases from J, with 11 bases between. This CDR3 is 14 amino acids long. For the CDR3, the DNA is TGTGCCAGCAGCTTCCAGGGGTTCGCAGATACGCAGTATTTT. Residues: CASSFQGFADTQYF.

The chain employs TRBV11-2 and TRBJ1-1, with TRBD1 identical over 8 bases. In germline, CDR1 is SGHAT, CDR2 FQNNGV. The CDR3 contains 15 residues. V was pared by 5 bases and J by 6 bases, with 11 bases of the junction left unmatched. The CDR3 coding sequence is TGTGCCAGCAGCGGACAGGGCGGAACGGAGGCTGAAGCTTTCTTT. Protein sequence: CASSGQGGTEAEAFF.

V gene TRBV6-5 combines with J gene TRBJ1-1, with D unclear. Trimming took off 7 bases at V and 3 bases at J, with 12 bases between the two ends. CDR1 is MNHEY and CDR2 is SVGAGI in the germline V gene. The length of the CDR3 is 13 residues. CDR3 loop: CASTSPPYTEAFF. CDR3 nucleotides: TGTGCCAGCACCTCCCCCCCATACACTGAAGCTTTCTTT.

The rearrangement joins TRBV6-6 to TRBJ1-1; no reliable D call. The V end lost 4 bases, the J end lost 8 bases, and 14 bases lay between the germline ends. Looked up from germline, CDR1 is MNHNY and CDR2 is SVGAGI (reference sequence). CDR3 size: 13 residues. This chain's CDR3 is CASSSYTDSEAFF. The CDR3 DNA reads as TGTGCCAGCAGTTCCTATACAGATTCGGAAGCTTTCTTT.

A word on this clone: The junction departs from the called germline gene at one end, perhaps through a read error. J is TRBJ1-5 and V is TRBV12-3 or TRBV12-4; no firm D call. The CDR3 length is 13 residues. In nucleotides, the CDR3 is TGTGCCAGCAGGGAGGGTAGCTATCAGCCCCAGCATTTT. It is translated as CASREGSYQPQHF.

The J gene is TRBJ1-6, the V gene TRBV27, with D hard to call. The CDR3 is made up of 14 amino acids. Germline V gene lookup returns CDR1 MNHEY and CDR2 SMNVEV (reference sequence). V was shortened by 5 bases and J by 10 bases, with 15 bases between the two germline ends. The CDR3 is CASSPGERGSPLHF. As DNA, the CDR3 is TGTGCCAGCAGTCCCGGGGAGAGAGGCTCACCCCTCCACTTT.

The chain has TRBV4-1 and TRBJ1-6; D unclear. There are 15 residues in the CDR3. Trimming removed 0 bases from V and 7 bases from J, with 10 bases in between. In germline, CDR1 is MGHRA, CDR2 YSYEKL. CDR3 in DNA: TGCGCCAGCAGCCAAGAGAGAACTGGAAATTCACCCCTCCACTTT. Translated: CASSQERTGNSPLHF.

The rearrangement joins TRBV5-5 to TRBJ1-1; D not resolved. This CDR3 is built from 14 residues. In germline, CDR1 is SGHKS, CDR2 YYEKEE (reference sequence). Trimming took off 7 bases at V and 5 bases at J, with 18 bases between the two ends. CDR3 sequence reads: CASSLVPGGTEAFF. CDR3 in DNA: TGTGCCAGCTCCTTGGTTCCCGGTGGGACTGAAGCTTTCTTT.

The chain uses TRBV29-1 and TRBJ1-1; D is unclear. The CDR3 is 15 amino acids. V was pared by 5 bases and J by 3 bases, with 19 bases between. Germline V gives CDR1 SQVTM, CDR2 ANQGSEA. The CDR3 nucleotides read TGCAGCGTTCGGCGCTCTCCCCCCGTGGACACTGAAGCTTTCTTT. Amino acids: CSVRRSPPVDTEAFF.

The V gene is TRBV18, the J gene TRBJ2-7; tentative D call: TRBD2 (6 bases). The CDR3 spans 14 residues. Germline V gene sequence: CDR1 KGHSH, CDR2 LQKENI. Trimming took off 6 bases at V and 2 bases at J, with 14 bases between the two ends. CDR3 amino acids: CASSRGGAPYEQYF. The CDR3 nucleotides are TGTGCCAGCTCCCGCGGAGGGGCTCCCTACGAGCAGTACTTC.

CDR3 DNA: TGTGCCAGCAGTGAAACGCTCTCCCGAGGCTATGAGCAGTTCTTC. Translation: CASSETLSRGYEQFF. This chain connects TRBV25-1 to TRBJ2-1; D call uncertain. The germline V and J ends were trimmed by 2 bases and 8 bases, with 16 bases remaining between them. Germline-derived CDR1 and CDR2 are MGHDK and SYGVNS. This CDR3 is 15 amino acids long.

This clone was picked up one time. Other DNA sequences within the sample encode an identical CDR3. The chain couples TRBV12-3 or TRBV12-4 to TRBJ2-4; D is uncertain. V dropped 0 bases and J dropped 3 bases, with 0 bases sitting between them. The CDR3 totals 12 residues. The CDR3 loop is CASSLAKNIQYF. The CDR3 coding sequence is TGTGCCAGCAGTTTAGCCAAAAACATTCAGTACTTC.

This chain uses TRBV9 with TRBJ2-2, with 8 bases fitting TRBD2. Germline V gene sequence: CDR1 SGDLS, CDR2 YYNGEE. The CDR3 runs to 16 residues. Germline trimming cut 4 bases from V and 4 bases from J; bases unmatched to any gene: 9. The CDR3 protein is CASSQRGGRGTGELFF. DNA for the CDR3: TGTGCCAGCAGCCAACGGGGGGGCCGAGGCACCGGGGAGCTGTTTTTT.

The rearrangement uses TRBV13 and TRBJ2-5; no reliable D call. Between the trimmed V and J ends, which lost 0 bases and 2 bases, there was a span of 10 bases. The CDR3 runs to 15 residues. From germline, CDR1 is PRHDT and CDR2 FYEKMQ (reference sequence). This CDR3 reads CASSLGEGRQETQYF. DNA of the CDR3: TGTGCCAGCAGCTTAGGGGAAGGACGGCAAGAGACCCAGTACTTC.

The chain carries TRBV5-6 and TRBJ2-7; unclear D gene. The ends were cut back, 4 bases at V and 2 bases at J, with 10 bases in the middle. The CDR3 consists of 13 residues. CDR1 is SGHDT, CDR2 YYEEEE, per germline. The CDR3 region is CASSPTVTYEQYF. CDR3 DNA sequence: TGTGCCAGCAGCCCTACGGTCACCTACGAGCAGTACTTC.

This clone was recorded once. The chain has TRBV6-6 and TRBJ1-1, with no clear D. Trimming stripped 7 bases from V and 1 base from J, with 13 bases between. CDR1 is MNHNY, CDR2 SVGAGI, per germline (reference sequence). The CDR3 covers 14 residues. The CDR3 sequence: CASTQEGSNTEAFF. CDR3 coding DNA: TGTGCCAGCACTCAGGAGGGTTCGAACACTGAAGCTTTCTTT.

V is TRBV4-1 and J is TRBJ2-3; D remains ambiguous. The germline V gene encodes CDR1 MGHRA and CDR2 YSYEKL. The CDR3 spans 17 residues. The germline V and J ends were trimmed by 0 bases and 1 base, with 14 bases remaining between them. Here the CDR3 reads CASSQDTWNRRTDTQYF. CDR3 nucleotide sequence: TGCGCCAGCAGCCAAGATACATGGAACAGACGCACAGATACGCAGTATTTT.

The chain couples TRBV16 to TRBJ1-1; possible D gene TRBD1, 6 bases. Germline CDR1 reads KGHSY; CDR2 reads FQNENV. V gave up 2 bases and J gave up 6 bases, with 13 bases separating them. The length of the CDR3 is 14 residues. DNA of the CDR3: TGTGCCAGCAGCCAACCCTCAGGGGAGGCTGAAGCTTTCTTT. This codes for CASSQPSGEAEAFF. The entire variable domain, with the rest obtained from reference TRBV16 and TRBJ1-1, is as follows: GEEVAQTPKHLVRGEGQKAKLYCAPIKGHSYVFWYQQVLKNEFKFLISFQNENVFDETGMPKERFSAKCLPNSPCSLEIQATKLEDSAVYFCASSQPSGEAEAFFGQGTRLTVV.

V is TRBV9 and J is TRBJ2-7; 12 nucleotides match TRBD1. This CDR3 region has 15 residues. From germline, CDR1 is SGDLS and CDR2 YYNGEE. The ends lost 3 bases at V and 3 bases at J; junction bases unmatched: 4. The CDR3 here is CASSERDRGHYEQYF. The DNA of the CDR3 is TGTGCCAGCAGCGAACGGGACAGGGGGCACTACGAGCAGTACTTC.